These 2 T cell receptor beta chains originate from one sample sequenced in a study of identical twins. TCRdb ran MiXCR on the 5' RACE reads and lists one entry per CDR3 protein. The sample has about 250,000 distinct CDR3 sequences; around an eighth are singletons. The sample was memory (CD45RO+) T cells sorted from blood. These receptor sequences come from a woman in her late teens or twenties in good health.

This clonotype was detected ten times or more. This rearrangement joins TRBV12-3 or TRBV12-4 to TRBJ1-4; D is unclear. The germline V and J ends were trimmed by 7 bases and 7 bases, with 13 bases remaining between them. The CDR3 spans 13 residues. Here the CDR3 reads CASTSAGIEKLFF. The CDR3 DNA reads TGTGCCAGCACTTCCGCGGGTATTGAAAAACTGTTTTTT.

This clonotype was recorded at least ten times. V and J are TRBV20-1 and TRBJ2-3; D perhaps matches TRBD2 (6 bases). CDR3 length: 13 residues. V lost 7 bases and J 2 bases, leaving 13 bases between the germline ends. The germline V gene has CDR1 DFQATT and CDR2 SNEGSKA (reference sequence). Here the CDR3 DNA reads TGCAGTGGTGGCTGGAGGGACACAGATACGCAGTATTTT. It codes for CSGGWRDTDTQYF.